These T cell receptor beta chains were read from a single sample in a study of early T cells in non-severe SARS-CoV-2 infection. TCRdb re-derived calls from the 5' RACE reads in MiXCR, one entry per CDR3 protein. The sample yields roughly 100,000 distinct CDR3 sequences, approximately 13% seen once. Specimen: whole blood. These receptors were collected from an adult who was a healthcare worker with PCR-confirmed SARS-CoV-2 infection or an uninfected control (not recorded which). The CDR3 runs from the conserved cysteine through the conserved F or W. The D gene is left open where the match is weak. A clone size is listed for some rows: how often the clone was seen (once, few, many), or a class if it is expanded.

TGTGCCAGCTCAACCCAGACTAGCGGGGGTTCTTATCAAGAGACCCAGTACTTC | CASSTQTSGGSYQETQYF | TRBD2 | TRBJ2-5 | TRBV18 | few
TGTGCCAGCAGCTCGACAGGGGGACCGGGGACTGAAGCTTTCTTT | CASSSTGGPGTEAFF | TRBD1 | TRBJ1-1 | TRBV11-2 | -
TGTGCCAGCAGCTCGGGCCAGGCGGATTCCGCTTTCTTT | CASSSGQADSAFF | - | TRBJ1-1 | TRBV3-1 | few
TGTGCCAGCAGCTACACCACTGAAGCTTTCTTT | CASSYTTEAFF | - | TRBJ1-1 | TRBV7-2 | many
TGTGCCAGCTCACCCAGACAGGGGGCTGAAGATACGCAGTATTTT | CASSPRQGAEDTQYF | TRBD1 | TRBJ2-3 | TRBV18 | many
TGTGCCACCAGCAGAGATAGGCAGGGCCCCGTCCAAGAGACCCAGTACTTC | CATSRDRQGPVQETQYF | - | TRBJ2-5 | TRBV15 | many
TGTGCCAGCAGTTTAGGGGGGGCGGCCAAAAACATTCAGTACTTC | CASSLGGAAKNIQYF | - | TRBJ2-4 | TRBV12-3/TRBV12-4 | -
TGTGCCAGCAGCCCCTATACAGGATACGAGCAGTACTTC | CASSPYTGYEQYF | - | TRBJ2-7 | TRBV6-5 | -
TGTGCCAGCAGCCTCGGAGGGGTGGGCTCCTACGAGCAGTACTTC | CASSLGGVGSYEQYF | - | TRBJ2-7 | TRBV6-6 | many
TGTGCCAGTAGGTGGACAGGAGACACCGGGGAGCTGTTTTTT | CASRWTGDTGELFF | TRBD1 | TRBJ2-2 | TRBV19 | few
TGTGCCAGCAGCTCGCAGACAGTCTCCTACAATGAGCAGTTCTTC | CASSSQTVSYNEQFF | - | TRBJ2-1 | TRBV11-2 | few
TGTGCCAGCAGCTCCCCTCCGGGACTAGCGGGGGGCCGGGCGGATACGCAGTATTTT | CASSSPPGLAGGRADTQYF | TRBD2 | TRBJ2-3 | TRBV7-2 | -
TGTGCCAGCAGCGTAGCTGATAATGAGCAGTTCTTC | CASSVADNEQFF | - | TRBJ2-1 | TRBV9 | few
TGTGCCAGCAGTCCATCCCGGGACTCCCACGAGCAGTACTTC | CASSPSRDSHEQYF | - | TRBJ2-7 | TRBV28 | many
TGTGCCAGCAGTGAAAAGCGGGAGGGGATTAATGAGCAGTTCTTC | CASSEKREGINEQFF | TRBD2 | TRBJ2-1 | TRBV25-1 | -